What follows are 30 T cell receptor beta chains derived from one specimen sequenced in a study of T cells after yellow fever vaccination. TCRdb used MiXCR to reprocess the 5' RACE reads, holding one entry per CDR3 protein. The data show a few hundred thousand distinct CDR3 sequences, over 5% seen once. Here the sequenced sample was PBMCs, taken 5 days after the yellow fever booster vaccination. The receptors originated from a man aged 25 to 45 who received the YFV17D yellow fever vaccine.

This clonotype was seen many times. This chain links TRBV29-1 with TRBJ2-5; the match to TRBD2 covers 7 bases. V shed 8 bases, J shed 3 bases, and the junction held 15 bases outside the gene matches. The germline V gene encodes CDR1 SQVTM and CDR2 ANQGSEA. The length of the CDR3 is 15 residues. The CDR3 sequence is CSQKEWSGMEETQYF. The CDR3 DNA reads TGCAGCCAGAAGGAATGGAGCGGGATGGAAGAGACCCAGTACTTC. Full variable domain (outside the CDR3, taken from reference TRBV29-1 and TRBJ2-5): SAVISQKPSRDICQRGTSLTIQCQVDSQVTMMFWYRQQPGQSLTLIATANQGSEATYESGFVIDKFPISRPNLTFSTLTVSNMSPEDSSIYLCSQKEWSGMEETQYFGPGTRLLVL.

The chain has TRBV6-5 and TRBJ2-7; either TRBD1 or TRBD2 may fit D (5 bases each). In germline, CDR1 is MNHEY, CDR2 SVGAGI. V lost 2 bases to trimming and J lost 4 bases, with 18 bases between them. This CDR3 is 16 amino acids long. CDR3 amino acids: CASSYGSGGSVYEQYF. CDR3 coding DNA: TGTGCCAGCAGTTACGGGTCTGGGGGTTCCGTGTACGAGCAGTACTTC.

This clonotype turned up a few times. Here the CDR3 DNA reads TGCAGTGCTTTTGGGACCTATAGCAATCAGCCCCAGCATTTT. Protein: CSAFGTYSNQPQHF. The V and J genes are TRBV20-1 and TRBJ1-5; D is possibly TRBD1 (5 bases). From germline, CDR1 is DFQATT and CDR2 SNEGSKA (reference sequence). The germline V and J ends were trimmed by 5 bases and 0 bases, with 11 bases remaining between them. The CDR3 contains 14 residues.

In this sample, this clonotype turned up many times. The chain uses TRBV5-1 and TRBJ2-1, with 11 nucleotides matching TRBD2. Trimming at V came to 2 bases and at J to 1 base, leaving 8 bases not matched to a gene. This CDR3 spans 18 amino acids. Germline CDR1 reads SGHRS; CDR2 reads YFSETQ. Here the CDR3 reads CASSFSSGRAWSYNEQFF. CDR3 bases: TGCGCCAGCAGCTTTAGTAGCGGGAGGGCGTGGTCCTACAATGAGCAGTTCTTC. Drawing the rest from reference TRBV5-1 and TRBJ2-1, the complete variable domain is KAGVTQTPRYLIKTRGQQVTLSCSPISGHRSVSWYQQTPGQGLQFLFEYFSETQRNKGNFPGRFSGRQFSNSRSEMNVSTLELGDSALYLCASSFSSGRAWSYNEQFFGPGTRLTVL.

In its sample, this clonotype was seen many times. The chain joins TRBV7-2 to TRBJ2-1; TRBD2 matches at 12 bases. Germline lookup yields CDR1 SGHTA and CDR2 FQGNSA. Unmatched junction bases numbered 2, after V lost 3 bases and J lost 8 bases. This CDR3 region has 14 residues. CDR3 residues: CASSLTSGSHEQFF. CDR3 nucleotides: TGTGCCAGCAGCTTGACTAGCGGGAGTCATGAGCAGTTCTTC.

The V gene is TRBV7-8, the J gene TRBJ2-7, with 11 bases lining up with TRBD1. This CDR3 is 15 amino acids long. Germline V CDR1 and CDR2: SGHVS, FQNEAQ. The trim removed 2 bases at V and 6 bases at J, leaving 6 bases unmatched. The CDR3 DNA reads as TGTGCCAGCAGCTTAACAAGGACAGGGGGCAGCGAGCAGTACTTC. It encodes CASSLTRTGGSEQYF. Based on the CDR3 plus reference TRBV7-8 and TRBJ2-7, the full variable domain is GAGVSQSPRYKVAKRGQDVALRCDPISGHVSLFWYQQALGQGPEFLTYFQNEAQLDKSGLPSDRFFAERPEGSVSTLKIQRTQQEDSAVYLCASSLTRTGGSEQYFGPGTRLTVT.

This clonotype was counted many times. V is TRBV4-2 and J is TRBJ2-1; the D is unclear. This CDR3 has 17 amino acids. In germline, CDR1 is LGHNA, CDR2 YNFKEQ. V shed 1 base and J shed 4 bases, with 17 bases lying between them. The DNA for the CDR3 is TGTGCCAGCAGCCAAGCTCTATTAGATTTTGGGTACAATGAGCAGTTCTTC. Its protein is CASSQALLDFGYNEQFF.

The table lists this clonotype with many counts. The rearrangement uses TRBV7-2 and TRBJ2-7; possibly TRBD2 for D (7 bases). CDR3 length equals 16 residues. The germline gives CDR1 SGHTA, CDR2 FQGNSA. V was pared by 5 bases and J by 3 bases, with 20 bases between. The CDR3 coding sequence is TGTGCCAGCAGCCCTAGGTTGTTGGGAGGGGGCTACGAGCAGTACTTC. It yields the protein CASSPRLLGGGYEQYF.

In this sample, this clonotype turned up many times. The CDR3 bases are TGTGCCAGCAGTTACGGCGGGGCCCTAGCCAAAAACATTCAGTACTTC. As protein: CASSYGGALAKNIQYF. The chain recombines TRBV6-5 with TRBJ2-4; a possible D gene is TRBD2 (6 bases). The germline V and J ends were trimmed by 2 bases and 0 bases, with 11 bases remaining between them. The CDR3 sequence is 16 residues long. Germline CDR1 reads MNHEY; CDR2 reads SVGAGI.

This clonotype was picked up a small number of times. V and J are TRBV10-3 and TRBJ2-7, with unresolved D. The CDR3 consists of 13 residues. Germline V lookup: CDR1 ENHRY, CDR2 SYGVKD. Trimming pared 7 bases from V and 3 bases from J, leaving 13 bases between. The CDR3 nucleotides are TGTGCCATCAATTCGGACCCGGTCTACGAGCAGTACTTC. Translating it yields CAINSDPVYEQYF.

In regard to this clonotype: A read error is possible here, since a much larger clone lies one base away. The chain links TRBV7-9 to TRBJ2-7, with 10 bases that match TRBD1. V was clipped by 4 bases and J by 2 bases; unmatched bases: 5. The CDR3 extends over 15 amino acids. The germline V gene has CDR1 SEHNR and CDR2 FQNEAQ (reference sequence). The CDR3 is CASSSIGTGAYEQYF. The CDR3 nucleotides read TGTGCCAGCAGCTCCATAGGGACAGGGGCCTACGAGCAGTACTTC.

This clonotype showed up many times. V and J are TRBV12-1 and TRBJ2-3; TRBD2, the D gene given by the table, was not confirmed from the DNA. TRBV12-1 is reported as a pseudogene. The CDR3 is made up of 19 amino acids. Written as DNA, the CDR3 is TGTGCCAGCAGCTTTACGGTTGACTTGAGGGCCGCCTCCACAGATACGCAGTATTTT. The encoded protein is CASSFTVDLRAASTDTQYF.

This clonotype came up many times. The V gene is TRBV12-3 or TRBV12-4, the J gene TRBJ2-5, with 8 bases identical to TRBD1. This CDR3 contains 15 residues. Trimming at V came to 5 bases and at J to 2 bases, leaving 7 bases not matched to a gene. CDR3 nucleotide sequence: TGTGCCAGCAGTATCCAGGGGGCCCCACAAGAGACCCAGTACTTC. It encodes CASSIQGAPQETQYF.

In its sample, this clonotype was seen a few times. The chain has TRBV20-1 and TRBJ2-1; a possible D gene is TRBD1 (6 bases). This CDR3 comprises 11 residues. The germline CDR1 and CDR2 sequences are DFQATT and SNEGSKA (reference sequence). V was trimmed by 6 bases and J by 9 bases, leaving 12 bases between them. CDR3 in amino acids: CSALGQLEQFF. DNA for the CDR3: TGCAGTGCCCTCGGACAGCTTGAGCAGTTCTTC.

The rearrangement joins TRBV27 to TRBJ2-7; 11 positions agree with TRBD1. Germline V CDR1 and CDR2: MNHEY, SMNVEV (reference sequence). Germline trimming cut 4 bases from V and 4 bases from J; bases unmatched to any gene: 3. The CDR3 consists of 14 residues. CDR3: CASSYRDRGYEQYF. DNA for the CDR3: TGTGCCAGCAGTTATCGGGACAGGGGGTACGAGCAGTACTTC.

The sample holds many counts of this clonotype. The J gene is TRBJ1-1, the V gene TRBV27; TRBD1 matches 9 bases. This CDR3 has 14 residues. Germline V CDR1 and CDR2: MNHEY, SMNVEV (reference sequence). V dropped 3 bases and J dropped 5; count of bases not matched to a gene: 4. DNA of the CDR3: TGTGCCAGCAGTTTCCGGACAGGGGTGACTGAAGCTTTCTTT. Translation: CASSFRTGVTEAFF.

The rearrangement uses TRBV20-1 and TRBJ2-5; a possible D gene is TRBD2 (6 bases). Trimming took off 6 bases at V and 1 base at J, with 9 bases between the two ends. Germline loops: CDR1 DFQATT, CDR2 SNEGSKA (reference sequence). The length of the CDR3 is 12 residues. The CDR3 DNA reads TGCAGTGCGGGGGACTTCCAAGAGACCCAGTACTTC. It specifies CSAGDFQETQYF.

The CDR3 loop is CSADRTGSSDGYTF. CDR3 in DNA: TGCAGTGCCGACCGGACAGGGAGCAGCGACGGCTACACCTTC. The chain carries TRBV20-1 and TRBJ1-2; TRBD1 matches at 8 bases. V gave up 6 bases and J gave up 8 bases; unmatched junction bases: 14. This CDR3 is 14 amino acids long. Germline CDR1 and CDR2: DFQATT and SNEGSKA (reference sequence).

This clonotype was recorded many times. The chain employs TRBV13 and TRBJ2-7; D call uncertain. Germline-derived CDR1 and CDR2 are PRHDT and FYEKMQ (reference sequence). This CDR3 is 17 amino acids long. The V end lost 2 bases, the J end lost 3 bases, and 20 bases lay between the germline ends. CDR3 sequence: CASSLMAGVASIYEQYF. The CDR3 coding sequence is TGTGCCAGCAGCTTAATGGCAGGTGTGGCTTCCATCTACGAGCAGTACTTC.

This clonotype was picked up a small number of times. The V gene is TRBV19, the J gene TRBJ1-5; maybe TRBD1 (5 bases). The germline V gene has CDR1 LNHDA and CDR2 SQIVND (reference sequence). The CDR3 totals 13 residues. V lost 4 bases, J lost 8 bases, and 12 bases lay in between. CDR3 in DNA: TGTGCCAGTAGTAATTCAGGGCCAAAGCCCCAGCATTTT. The encoded protein is CASSNSGPKPQHF. The variable domain in full, with the rest retrieved from reference TRBV19 and TRBJ1-5, is DGGITQSPKYLFRKEGQNVTLSCEQNLNHDAMYWYRQDPGQGLRLIYYSQIVNDFQKGDIAEGYSVSREKKESFPLTVTSAQKNPTAFYLCASSNSGPKPQHFGDGTRLSIL.

This clonotype was detected many times. This chain joins TRBV6-1 and TRBJ1-2; 10 nucleotides agree with TRBD1. Germline lookup yields CDR1 MNHNS and CDR2 SASEGT. With V trimmed by 5 bases and J by 1 base, 7 bases remained unmatched. CDR3 size: 16 residues. This CDR3 reads CASSPYRTGGNYGYTF. In DNA form, the CDR3 reads TGTGCCAGCAGTCCCTACCGGACAGGGGGTAACTATGGCTACACCTTC.

This clonotype was found many times. The V gene is TRBV7-2, the J gene TRBJ2-5, with D perhaps matching TRBD1 (5 bases). The CDR3 covers 15 residues. Trimming removed 3 bases at V and 4 bases at J, with 15 bases between. CDR1 SGHTA and CDR2 FQGNSA come from the germline V gene. The CDR3 DNA reads as TGTGCCAGCAGCTTCCAAACAGGAATCCCAGAGACCCAGTACTTC. This gives the protein CASSFQTGIPETQYF.

This clonotype was recorded a few times. This sequence joins TRBV4-3 and TRBJ2-3, with 13 nucleotides matching TRBD2. The CDR3 extends over 14 amino acids. Germline V lookup: CDR1 LGHNA, CDR2 YSLEER. The J segment lost 5 bases and the V segment lost 8 bases, leaving 4 bases of the junction unmatched. The CDR3 loop is CASGLAGALDTQYF. DNA for the CDR3: TGCGCCAGCGGACTAGCGGGAGCTCTAGATACGCAGTATTTT.

The chain recombines TRBV10-3 with TRBJ2-7, with 13 positions matching TRBD2. The V gene's germline CDR1 is ENHRY and CDR2 SYGVKD. The length of the CDR3 is 17 residues. V lost 2 bases to trimming and J lost 0 bases; unmatched junction nucleotides: 4. For the CDR3, the DNA is TGTGCCATCAGTGAGAGACTAGCGGGAGGTGTCTCCTACGAGCAGTACTTC. Amino acid sequence: CAISERLAGGVSYEQYF.

This chain uses TRBV14 with TRBJ2-1, with 8 bases lining up with TRBD1. Trimming at V came to 5 bases and at J to 2 bases, leaving 8 bases not matched to a gene. The CDR3 spans 16 residues. Germline CDR1 and CDR2: SGHDN and FVKESK. The CDR3 is CASSAPGGMAYNEQFF. The CDR3 DNA follows: TGTGCCAGCAGCGCTCCAGGGGGCATGGCCTACAATGAGCAGTTCTTC. The whole variable domain, remainder taken from reference TRBV14 and TRBJ2-1, is EAGVTQFPSHSVIEKGQTVTLRCDPISGHDNLYWYRRVMGKEIKFLLHFVKESKQDESGMPNNRFLAERTGGTYSTLKVQPAELEDSGVYFCASSAPGGMAYNEQFFGPGTRLTVL.

This clonotype was detected ten times or more. CDR3 residues: CASSFHTSTDTQYF. In nucleotides, the CDR3 is TGCGCCAGCAGCTTCCACACCTCCACAGATACGCAGTATTTT. The rearrangement joins TRBV5-1 to TRBJ2-3, with D unclear. The CDR3 loop spans 14 amino acids. In germline, CDR1 is SGHRS, CDR2 YFSETQ. Between the trimmed V and J ends, which lost 2 bases and 2 bases, there was a span of 9 bases.

Here the CDR3 DNA reads TGCGCCAGCAGTCAACCCCCCATGGGCCGGGGGAAGACCCAGTACTTC. It translates to CASSQPPMGRGKTQYF. The chain uses TRBV23-1 and TRBJ2-5; tentatively, D is TRBD2 (6 bases). TRBV23-1 is reported as an ORF; its role is uncertain. The CDR3 totals 16 residues. V lost 2 bases, J lost 6 bases, and 19 bases lay in between.

This sequence joins TRBV3-1 and TRBJ2-5; 7 bases are shared with TRBD2. V shed 2 bases and J 3 bases; nucleotides not matched to a gene: 0. In germline, CDR1 is LGHDT, CDR2 YNNKEL (reference sequence). This CDR3 has 13 residues. For the CDR3, the DNA is TGTGCCAGCAGCCAACGGGGGGAAGAGACCCAGTACTTC. Translated, it gives CASSQRGEETQYF.

Only a few counts were recorded for this clonotype. The CDR3 DNA sequence: TGCGCCAGCAGCCAAGATACCCGGTGGGACACTGAAGCTTTCTTT. This gives the protein CASSQDTRWDTEAFF. The rearrangement links TRBV4-3 to TRBJ1-1, with unresolved D. Trimming left V 0 bases short and J 3 bases short, with 11 bases between. Germline CDR1 is LGHNA and CDR2 is YSLEER. The CDR3 is 15 amino acids.

This clonotype was observed a handful of times. The chain couples TRBV12-3 or TRBV12-4 to TRBJ2-5, with 9 bases that match TRBD2. The CDR3 runs to 15 residues. Trimming removed 1 base from V and 4 bases from J; junction bases left unmatched: 4. CDR3 sequence (DNA): TGTGCCAGCAGTTTAGGTAGCGGGAGAATAGAGACCCAGTACTTC. Amino acid sequence: CASSLGSGRIETQYF.